The rows below give T cell receptor beta chains drawn from one sample of a study of blood T cell repertoires in COVID-19. The repertoire was sequenced with immunoSEQ multiplex PCR; TCRdb's copy has only in-frame clones and lacks some. The table lists 110,000 or so clones, less than 85% of them singletons, with about 13% in the top ten. Sequencing was carried out using peripheral blood. The receptors were gathered from a human donor in a cohort sampled during active COVID-19. CDR3s include the opening cysteine and the closing phenylalanine or tryptophan. Each record gives: J gene, V gene, CDR3 protein.

>TRBJ2-7|TRBV14
CASSQRGYEQYF
>TRBJ2-1|TRBV24-1
CATSDSRGLAHEQFF
>TRBJ2-1|TRBV5-5
CASRPSGGNEQFF
>TRBJ2-3|TRBV20-1
CSAEDRYTQYF
>TRBJ2-2|TRBV11-2
CASSKTGVGGELFF
>TRBJ1-6|TRBV28
CASSLSRQGLWNSPLHF
>TRBJ2-3|TRBV7-8
CASSLVSVPDTQYF
>TRBJ2-1|TRBV2
CASRATSGGAINEQFF
>TRBJ1-1|TRBV7-9
CASSPNRGLGTEAFF
>TRBJ1-6|TRBV6-6
CASSYSAREGNSPLHF
>TRBJ1-2|TRBV4-2
CASSQEAGGTYGYTF
>TRBJ1-1|TRBV7-9
CASSLDRGLGMNTEAFF
>TRBJ1-2|TRBV30
CAWIPEGTGEFTF
>TRBJ1-2|TRBV7-9
CASSVTGGIYGYTF
>TRBJ1-4|TRBV5-1
CASSKQGEDEKLFF
>TRBJ1-4|TRBV29-1
CSVRALRGEKLFF
>TRBJ2-7|TRBV4-2
CASSQGTSGGYEQYF
>TRBJ2-1|TRBV29-1
CSVGRQSSYNEQFF
>TRBJ2-5|TRBV18
CASSAPDRAGEETQYF
>TRBJ2-7|TRBV7-2
CASRPFLQGADEQYF
>TRBJ2-2|TRBV28
CASKDLSGVAGELFF
>TRBJ2-1|TRBV30
CAWIGDHRANEQFF
>TRBJ2-6|TRBV11-2
CASSLRGGSVFSGANVLTF
>TRBJ1-5|TRBV6-2/TRBV6-3
CASRRTGQEQPQHF
>TRBJ2-1|TRBV6-5
CASSYSGGRVAGEQFF
>TRBJ1-1|TRBV19
CASSASLSMNTEAFF
>TRBJ2-1|TRBV19
CASSPAGTSGGADEQFF
>TRBJ2-7|TRBV11-2
CASSSLTSGGAVYEQYF
>TRBJ1-4|TRBV4-1
CASSRTPGTGPEKLFF
>TRBJ2-3|TRBV2
CASSDAVYGDTQYF
>TRBJ1-5|TRBV7-2
CASSLNPGGGNQPQHF
>TRBJ1-1|TRBV6-2/TRBV6-3
CASSYPGTGFEAFF
>TRBJ1-1|TRBV11-3
CASSSSAPGQGTEAFF
>TRBJ1-1|TRBV3-1/TRBV3-2
CASKARQTLNTEAFF
>TRBJ2-3|TRBV11-3
CASSFGLEGTDTQYF
>TRBJ1-1|TRBV6-4
CASKWDSLNTEAFF
>TRBJ2-1|TRBV28
CASSLSAGNEQFF
>TRBJ2-1|TRBV4-1
CASSQQAGAYNEQFF
>TRBJ1-6|TRBV6-5
CASSAGRDNSPLHF
>TRBJ2-1|TRBV25-1
CASSRGDGGNYNEQFF
>TRBJ2-1|TRBV7-2
CASSQQGASYNEQFF
>TRBJ1-3|TRBV7-2
CASSLAGRATGNTIYF
>TRBJ1-2|TRBV6-5
CASSYRDSGGYTF
>TRBJ2-3|TRBV5-6
CASSIAGDIDTQYF
>TRBJ1-1|TRBV15
CATSRDLGTGTTEAFF
>TRBJ2-2|TRBV11-3
CASSRLPGGPGELFF
>TRBJ1-3|TRBV15
CATSRGGQSYSGNTIYF
>TRBJ1-6|TRBV10-3
CATGGGGYNSPLHF
>TRBJ1-1|TRBV2
CASRDSDRVFAEAFF
>TRBJ1-5|TRBV10-3
CAISSLINQPQHF
>TRBJ2-3|TRBV2
CASSEFRGVTDTQYF
>TRBJ1-2|TRBV5-1
CASSLTQGAHHGYTF